This is a list of T cell receptor beta chains from one sample in a study of shared clonotypes between healthy human individuals. Assay: immunoSEQ multiplex PCR; the TCRdb copy retains only in-frame clones and omits some. The sample lists around 2,100,000 clones, roughly 95% occurring once. Sequences were obtained from naive CD8+ T cells sorted from blood. These receptors all stem from a man aged 18 to 29 in good health. The CDR3 runs from the conserved cysteine through the conserved F or W. A D gene is named only where the DNA matches it firmly. Some rows have no size entry. The others give once, few or many, or a class for an expanded clone.

v_call	d_call	clone_size	j_call	cdr3_aa	cdr3_nt
TRBV9	NA	NA	TRBJ2-7	CASSVGSGTYEQYF	TGTGCCAGCAGCGTAGGATCAGGGACCTACGAGCAGTACTTC
TRBV2	NA	NA	TRBJ2-4	CASTKDGASVKNIQYF	TGTGCCAGCACTAAGGACGGCGCGTCGGTCAAAAACATTCAGTACTTC
TRBV19	NA	NA	TRBJ1-5	CASSSSLGNQPQHF	TGTGCCAGTAGTTCGAGTTTAGGGAATCAGCCCCAGCATTTT
TRBV2	NA	once	TRBJ2-1	CASSEVGEQFF	TGTGCCAGCAGTGAGGTCGGTGAGCAGTTCTTC
TRBV6-1	NA	NA	TRBJ1-5	CASSDWGGQPQHF	TGTGCCAGCAGTGATTGGGGGGGTCAGCCCCAGCATTTT
TRBV11-2	TRBD1	NA	TRBJ1-2	CASSLAGQGASYTF	TGTGCCAGCAGCTTAGCGGGACAGGGGGCAAGCTACACCTTC
TRBV28	NA	NA	TRBJ1-2	CASSLEGAQFVYGYTF	TGTGCCAGCAGTCTCGAAGGGGCCCAATTTGTCTATGGCTACACCTTC
TRBV14	NA	NA	TRBJ2-1	CASSQVGGPSNEQFF	TGTGCCAGCAGCCAAGTGGGCGGACCGAGCAATGAGCAGTTCTTC
TRBV7-9	NA	once	TRBJ2-7	CASSQNLGDSEQYF	TGTGCCAGCAGCCAAAACCTAGGGGATTCCGAGCAGTACTTC
TRBV4-2	TRBD2	few	TRBJ2-1	CASSHLAGVYNEQFF	TGTGCCAGCAGCCACCTAGCGGGGGTGTACAATGAGCAGTTCTTC
TRBV19	NA	NA	TRBJ2-5	CASSRLGGSETQYF	TGTGCCAGTAGCCGTCTAGGGGGTTCGGAGACCCAGTACTTC
TRBV25-1	NA	NA	TRBJ2-1	CASSEDPHGVLSYNEQFF	TGTGCCAGCAGTGAGGACCCCCATGGCGTCCTCTCCTACAATGAGCAGTTCTTC
TRBV5-4	TRBD2	NA	TRBJ2-7	CASSPVPLAGGPDEQYF	TGTGCCAGCAGCCCGGTGCCACTAGCGGGAGGGCCAGACGAGCAGTACTTC
TRBV27	TRBD2	NA	TRBJ2-1	CASSPTSGGASYNEQFF	TGTGCCAGCAGTCCCACTAGCGGGGGGGCCAGCTACAATGAGCAGTTCTTC
TRBV5-1	NA	NA	TRBJ2-1	CASSFVRSTDEQFF	TGCGCCAGCAGCTTTGTCCGGAGTACGGATGAGCAGTTCTTC
TRBV7-9	TRBD1	NA	TRBJ2-7	CASSHGQGPNSYEQYF	TGTGCCAGCAGCCACGGACAGGGGCCTAACTCCTACGAGCAGTACTTC
TRBV6-6	NA	NA	TRBJ2-3	CASGSNTDTQYF	TGTGCCAGCGGGTCTAACACAGATACGCAGTATTTT
TRBV28	NA	NA	TRBJ2-7	CASSGTGGDYEQYF	TGTGCCAGCAGCGGCACAGGCGGAGACTACGAGCAGTACTTC
TRBV28	TRBD2	NA	TRBJ2-1	CASSRLAGEYNEQFF	TGTGCCAGCAGTCGACTAGCGGGAGAGTACAATGAGCAGTTCTTC
TRBV4-2	NA	NA	TRBJ2-3	CASSQDSGGDTDTQYF	TGTGCCAGCAGCCAGGATTCAGGGGGGGACACAGATACGCAGTATTTT
TRBV19	NA	NA	TRBJ2-7	CASSGSPYEQYF	TGTGCCAGTAGCGGGTCCCCCTACGAGCAGTACTTC
TRBV6-5	NA	NA	TRBJ2-7	CASSRYGQEQYF	TGTGCCAGCAGTCGGTACGGTCAGGAGCAGTACTTC
TRBV7-9	TRBD1	NA	TRBJ2-1	CASSPDRGVYNEQFF	TGTGCCAGCAGCCCGGACAGGGGGGTTTACAATGAGCAGTTCTTC
TRBV4-1	TRBD1	once	TRBJ2-7	CASSQRTGENYEQYF	TGCGCCAGCAGCCAAAGGACAGGGGAGAATTACGAGCAGTACTTC
TRBV19	NA	NA	TRBJ2-7	CASSSGFSYEQYF	TGTGCCAGTAGTAGCGGATTTTCCTACGAGCAGTACTTC
TRBV10-3	NA	once	TRBJ1-3	CAIQPSGFSSGNTIYF	TGTGCCATCCAACCCTCAGGGTTCAGCTCTGGAAACACCATATATTTT
TRBV30	TRBD1	NA	TRBJ1-1	CALGTDEAFF	TGTGCCTTGGGGACAGATGAAGCTTTCTTT
TRBV5-4	TRBD2	NA	TRBJ2-7	CASSLRGRDEQYF	TGTGCCAGCAGCCTTCGGGGGAGGGACGAGCAGTACTTC
TRBV10-3	TRBD1	NA	TRBJ1-6	CAISGQGLDSPLHF	TGTGCCATCAGCGGACAGGGGTTGGATTCACCCCTCCACTTT
TRBV5-4	TRBD2	NA	TRBJ2-7	CASSLGGLAGVYEQYF	TGTGCCAGCAGCTTGGGGGGACTAGCGGGAGTCTACGAGCAGTACTTC
TRBV10-2	TRBD1	once	TRBJ2-1	CASLWTGAGDEQFF	TGCGCCAGCCTATGGACAGGAGCCGGAGATGAGCAGTTCTTC
TRBV5-8	TRBD2	NA	TRBJ2-1	CASSYTGGSYNEQFF	TGTGCCAGCAGCTATACGGGGGGGTCCTACAATGAGCAGTTCTTC
TRBV5-6	NA	NA	TRBJ1-1	CASSVLDTEAFF	TGTGCCAGCAGCGTACTGGACACTGAAGCTTTCTTT
TRBV13	NA	NA	TRBJ1-2	CASSLGGGSGYTF	TGTGCCAGCAGCTTAGGTGGGGGGAGTGGCTACACCTTC
TRBV30	TRBD1	NA	TRBJ2-7	CAWNLSPGGLSYEQYF	TGTGCCTGGAACCTAAGTCCAGGGGGCCTCTCCTACGAGCAGTACTTC
TRBV27	NA	NA	TRBJ1-3	CASRGLTESSGNTIYF	TGTGCCAGCAGGGGATTGACAGAAAGCTCTGGAAACACCATATATTTT
TRBV6-1	NA	NA	TRBJ1-1	CATEPGPSYNEAFF	TGTGCCACCGAACCGGGACCGAGCTACAATGAAGCTTTCTTT
TRBV6-5	TRBD2	NA	TRBJ2-1	CASSYASGSWDEQFF	TGTGCCAGCAGTTACGCTAGCGGGAGTTGGGATGAGCAGTTCTTC
TRBV4-3	NA	NA	TRBJ2-1	CASSQDPGSDSNEQFF	TGCGCCAGCAGCCAAGATCCGGGGAGTGACAGCAATGAGCAGTTCTTC
TRBV19	NA	NA	TRBJ1-5	CASSIGEFYSNQPQHF	TGTGCCAGTAGTATCGGTGAATTTTATAGCAATCAGCCCCAGCATTTT
TRBV9	NA	NA	TRBJ2-7	CASSVGRGTDEQYF	TGTGCCAGCAGCGTAGGTAGAGGGACGGACGAGCAGTACTTC
TRBV19	TRBD1	NA	TRBJ2-1	CASSTLMTGHNEQFF	TGTGCCAGTAGTACTCTTATGACAGGGCACAATGAGCAGTTCTTC
TRBV30	NA	NA	TRBJ2-1	CAWSDLDSNEQFF	TGTGCCTGGAGTGATTTGGACAGCAATGAGCAGTTCTTC
TRBV6-6	TRBD1	few	TRBJ1-6	CASQLRTGVSPLHF	TGTGCCAGCCAGTTGAGGACAGGGGTTTCACCCCTCCACTTT
TRBV28	NA	NA	TRBJ1-4	CASRGFNNEKLFF	TGTGCCAGCAGGGGCTTTAATAATGAAAAACTGTTTTTT